This TCR beta chain was recorded in a study of T cells in Graves' hyperthyroidism and ophthalmopathy. Study-wide background: Peripheral blood draws took place at initial diagnosis, ahead of any treatment. Overall study findings and caveats: Model-based prediction identified ophthalmopathy a median 6.5 months prior to its onset. Blood also contained most expanded thyroid clonotypes above 0.001.

Newly diagnosed patients aged 18 to 65 had hyperthyroidism of under 2 months' duration. As for this clonotype: The target antigen is unknown. A clone one base away is much larger, so this may be a read error.

The CDR3 sequence is 15 residues long. V gave up 10 bases and J gave up 6 bases; unmatched junction bases: 12. The germline CDR1 and CDR2 sequences are SEHNR and FQNEAQ (reference sequence). TCR beta CDR3 regions were amplified from RNA. During a first-round RT-PCR of the TCR CDR3, the HTBI primer set was used. TCRdb re-analysed the multiplex PCR reads in MiXCR, keeping a single row per CDR3 protein. The repertoire holds 300,000 to 450,000 distinct CDR3 sequences, with about 15% as singletons. V usage is TRBV7-9 and J usage is TRBJ2-2; 9 bases are shared with TRBD1. Sequenced input: blood. This receptor was identified in a woman aged 55-69 years with Graves' hyperthyroidism. Here the CDR3 DNA reads TGTGCCACCAACCCGACAGGGGGTAACGCCGGGGAGCTGTTTTTT. Translation gives CATNPTGGNAGELFF.